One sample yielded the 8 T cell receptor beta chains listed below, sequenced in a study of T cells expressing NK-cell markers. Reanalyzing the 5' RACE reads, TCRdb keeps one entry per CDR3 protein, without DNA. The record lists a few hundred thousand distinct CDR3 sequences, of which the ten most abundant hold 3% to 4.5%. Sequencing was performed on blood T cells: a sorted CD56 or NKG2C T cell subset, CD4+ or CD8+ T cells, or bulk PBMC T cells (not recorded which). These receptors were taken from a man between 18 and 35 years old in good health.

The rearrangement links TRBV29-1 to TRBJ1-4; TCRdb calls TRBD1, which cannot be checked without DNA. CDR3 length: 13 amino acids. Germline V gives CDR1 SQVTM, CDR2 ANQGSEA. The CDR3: CSVGTVLNEKLFF.

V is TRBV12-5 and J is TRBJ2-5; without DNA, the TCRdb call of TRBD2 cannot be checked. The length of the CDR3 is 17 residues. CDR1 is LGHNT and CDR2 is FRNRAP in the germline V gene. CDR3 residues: CASGAGLAGATKETQYF.

CDR3 in amino acids: CASSLAEGLQAQYF. The chain joins TRBV7-9 to TRBJ2-5; TCRdb gives TRBD2 as the D gene, but with no DNA this cannot be confirmed. This CDR3 has 14 amino acids. Looked up from germline, CDR1 is SEHNR and CDR2 is FQNEAQ (reference sequence).

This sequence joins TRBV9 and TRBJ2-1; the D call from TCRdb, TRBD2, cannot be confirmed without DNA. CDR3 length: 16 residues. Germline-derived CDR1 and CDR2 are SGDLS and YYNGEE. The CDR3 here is CASSVGASGAYNEQFF.

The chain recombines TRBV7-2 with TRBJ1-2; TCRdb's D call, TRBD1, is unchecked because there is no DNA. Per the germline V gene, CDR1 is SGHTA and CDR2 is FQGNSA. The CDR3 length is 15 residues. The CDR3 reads CASSLERGHRYGYTF.

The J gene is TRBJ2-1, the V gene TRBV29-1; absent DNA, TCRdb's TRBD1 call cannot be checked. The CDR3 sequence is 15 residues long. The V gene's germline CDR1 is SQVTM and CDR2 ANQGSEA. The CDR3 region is CSVEERWGADNEQFF.

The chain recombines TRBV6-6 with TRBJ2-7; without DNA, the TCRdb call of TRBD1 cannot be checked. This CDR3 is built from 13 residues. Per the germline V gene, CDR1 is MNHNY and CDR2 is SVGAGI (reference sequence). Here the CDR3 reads CASSKHTGYEQYF.

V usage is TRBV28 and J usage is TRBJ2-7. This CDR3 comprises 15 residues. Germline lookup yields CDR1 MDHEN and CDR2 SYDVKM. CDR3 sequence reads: CASSYGTRGPYEQYF.